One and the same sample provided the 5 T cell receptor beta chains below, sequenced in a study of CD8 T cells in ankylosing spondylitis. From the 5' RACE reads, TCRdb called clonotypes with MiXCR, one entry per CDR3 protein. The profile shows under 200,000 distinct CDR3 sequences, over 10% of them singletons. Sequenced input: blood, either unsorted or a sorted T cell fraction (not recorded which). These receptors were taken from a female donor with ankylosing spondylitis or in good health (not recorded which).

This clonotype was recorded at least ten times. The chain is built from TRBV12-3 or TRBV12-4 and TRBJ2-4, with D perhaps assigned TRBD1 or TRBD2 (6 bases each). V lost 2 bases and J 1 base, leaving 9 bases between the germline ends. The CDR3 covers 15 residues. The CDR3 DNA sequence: TGTGCCAGCAGTTTACGGGGGCCGGCCAAAAACATTCAGTACTTC. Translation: CASSLRGPAKNIQYF.

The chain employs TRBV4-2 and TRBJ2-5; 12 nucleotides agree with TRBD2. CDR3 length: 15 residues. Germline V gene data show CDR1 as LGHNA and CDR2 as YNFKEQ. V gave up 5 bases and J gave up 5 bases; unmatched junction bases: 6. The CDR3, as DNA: TGTGCCAGCAGCGAGACTAGCGGGAGTCGGGAGACCCAGTACTTC. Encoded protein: CASSETSGSRETQYF.

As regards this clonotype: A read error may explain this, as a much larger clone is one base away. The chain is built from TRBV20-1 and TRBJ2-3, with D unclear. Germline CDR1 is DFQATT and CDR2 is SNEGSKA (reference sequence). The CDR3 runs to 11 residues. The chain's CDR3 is CSAGITETQYF. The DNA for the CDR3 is TGCAGTGCTGGAATTACAGAAACGCAGTATTTT.

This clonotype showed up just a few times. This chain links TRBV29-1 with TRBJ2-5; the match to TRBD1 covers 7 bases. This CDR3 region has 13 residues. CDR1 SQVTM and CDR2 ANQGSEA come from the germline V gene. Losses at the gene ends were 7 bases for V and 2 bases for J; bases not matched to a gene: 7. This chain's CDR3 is CSALGQDQETQYF. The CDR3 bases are TGCAGCGCCCTAGGACAGGATCAAGAGACCCAGTACTTC.

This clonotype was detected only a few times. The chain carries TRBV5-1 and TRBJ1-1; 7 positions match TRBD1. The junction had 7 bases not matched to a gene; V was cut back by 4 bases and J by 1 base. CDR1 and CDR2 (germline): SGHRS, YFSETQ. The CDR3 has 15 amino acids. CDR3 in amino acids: CASSLTGKKNTEAFF. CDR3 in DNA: TGCGCCAGCAGCCTGACAGGGAAAAAGAACACTGAAGCTTTCTTT.